Below, 30 T cell receptor beta chains from the same sample are listed, as sequenced in a study of blood T cell repertoires in COVID-19. The assay was immunoSEQ multiplex PCR, and TCRdb's table has in-frame clones only and misses some. The data contain 100,000 to 150,000 clones, 80% to 85% of them singletons. The sequencing input was peripheral blood. All receptors derive from a man aged 55 to 70 with acute or convalescent COVID-19.

This chain links TRBV4-1 with TRBJ2-4, with a weak D call TRBD2 (5 bases). Germline V gene lookup returns CDR1 MGHRA and CDR2 YSYEKL. This CDR3 has 15 residues. Trimming took 1 base from V and 0 from J, leaving 7 bases between them. The CDR3 nucleotides read TGCGCCAGCAGCCAAGGAGGGTTAGCCAAAAACATTCAGTACTTC. Its translation is CASSQGGLAKNIQYF.

The V gene is TRBV5-4, the J gene TRBJ2-5; 7 bases are a match to TRBD1. The CDR3 sequence is 14 residues long. Germline V lookup: CDR1 SGHNT, CDR2 YYREEE (reference sequence). V lost 2 bases and J lost 3; bases outside the gene matches: 4. CDR3 loop: CASSFQGVEETQYF. The CDR3 nucleotides are TGTGCCAGCAGCTTCCAGGGGGTAGAAGAGACCCAGTACTTC. Drawing the rest from reference TRBV5-4 and TRBJ2-5, the complete variable domain is ETGVTQSPTHLIKTRGQQVTLRCSSQSGHNTVSWYQQALGQGPQFIFQYYREEENGRGNFPPRFSGLQFPNYSSELNVNALELDDSALYLCASSFQGVEETQYFGPGTRLLVL.

The chain joins TRBV7-6 to TRBJ2-5, with 9 bases fitting TRBD2. Germline CDR1 and CDR2: SGHVS and FNYEAQ. Germline trimming cut 4 bases from V and 5 bases from J; bases unmatched to any gene: 8. This CDR3 region has 15 residues. CDR3 DNA sequence: TGTGCCAGCAGCTACAGGCGTAGCGGGAGTGAGACCCAGTACTTC. Amino acid sequence: CASSYRRSGSETQYF. The entire variable domain, with the rest obtained from reference TRBV7-6 and TRBJ2-5, is as follows: GAGVSQSPRYKVTKRGQDVALRCDPISGHVSLYWYRQALGQGPEFLTYFNYEAQQDKSGLPNDRFSAERPEGSISTLTIQRTEQRDSAMYRCASSYRRSGSETQYFGPGTRLLVL.

The rearrangement links TRBV20-1 to TRBJ1-4; D ambiguous. The germline V gene has CDR1 DFQATT and CDR2 SNEGSKA (reference sequence). V was trimmed by 5 bases and J by 10 bases, leaving 11 bases between them. This CDR3 contains 11 residues. The CDR3 DNA follows: TGCAGTGCTTACCTGCGGGGAAAACTGTTTTTT. Protein sequence: CSAYLRGKLFF.

V is TRBV27 and J is TRBJ1-2; 8 bases line up with TRBD1. CDR1 MNHEY and CDR2 SMNVEV come from the germline V gene (reference sequence). The CDR3 spans 14 residues. After removal of 6 bases from V and 5 bases from J, the junction contained 8 bases not matched to a gene. The CDR3 DNA is TGTGCCAGCAGCTGGACAGGGAGCGGGTATGGCTACACCTTC. It yields the protein CASSWTGSGYGYTF.

V usage is TRBV11-1 and J usage is TRBJ2-2; D is unresolved. Germline V lookup: CDR1 SGHAT, CDR2 FQDESV (reference sequence). The CDR3 extends over 14 amino acids. The germline V and J ends were trimmed by 7 bases and 4 bases, with 13 bases remaining between them. The CDR3 nucleotides read TGTGCCAGCACCGATCCGACTCTCACCGGGGAGCTGTTTTTT. Translated, it gives CASTDPTLTGELFF.

The chain recombines TRBV28 with TRBJ2-4; D remains unclear. CDR1 is MDHEN and CDR2 is SYDVKM in the germline V gene. The CDR3 spans 13 residues. Trimming shortened V by 4 bases and J by 1 base, and 5 bases separated the two germline ends. The CDR3 nucleotides are TGTGCCAGCAGTTACGGGGCCAAAAACATTCAGTACTTC. Translating it yields CASSYGAKNIQYF. The entire variable domain, with the rest obtained from reference TRBV28 and TRBJ2-4, is as follows: DVKVTQSSRYLVKRTGEKVFLECVQDMDHENMFWYRQDPGLGLRLIYFSYDVKMKEKGDIPEGYSVSREKKERFSLILESASTNQTSMYLCASSYGAKNIQYFGAGTRLSVL.

DNA for the CDR3: TGTGCCGTCTCCGCAGGGGGCATTTCACCCCTCCACTTT. It specifies CAVSAGGISPLHF. This chain joins TRBV27 and TRBJ1-6, with 8 bases lining up with TRBD1. The CDR3 spans 13 residues. Germline V gives CDR1 MNHEY, CDR2 SMNVEV (reference sequence). V shed 11 bases, J shed 9 bases, and the junction held 9 bases outside the gene matches.

The V gene is TRBV6-5, the J gene TRBJ2-2, with TRBD2 as a possible D gene (6 bases). V lost 7 bases, J lost 7 bases, and 13 bases lay in between. Germline V gene lookup returns CDR1 MNHEY and CDR2 SVGAGI. This CDR3 is built from 13 residues. The CDR3 DNA follows: TGTGCCAGCAAAGAGCGGGTTGGCGGGGAGCTGTTTTTT. Encoded protein: CASKERVGGELFF.

The rearrangement uses TRBV20-1 and TRBJ2-3; maybe TRBD1 (5 bases). Germline assignment: CDR1 DFQATT and CDR2 SNEGSKA (reference sequence). Trimming pared 3 bases from V and 5 bases from J, leaving 15 bases between. This CDR3 region has 14 residues. CDR3 nucleotide sequence: TGCAGTGCTAGTCATAGGGGTAATTTAGATACGCAGTATTTT. Translation: CSASHRGNLDTQYF.

This clone was seen a single time. This chain links TRBV6-5 with TRBJ1-1; tentative D call: TRBD1 (6 bases). This CDR3 contains 13 residues. V gave up 5 bases and J gave up 2 bases, with 9 bases separating them. Germline V gene lookup returns CDR1 MNHEY and CDR2 SVGAGI. The CDR3 here is CASSPQGNTEAFF. The DNA for the CDR3 is TGTGCCAGCAGTCCACAGGGAAACACTGAAGCTTTCTTT.

The chain employs TRBV2 and TRBJ1-2, with D possibly being TRBD1 (5 bases). The germline CDR1 and CDR2 sequences are SNHLY and FYNNEI. V was pared by 6 bases and J by 2 bases, with 19 bases between. This CDR3 contains 16 residues. The DNA for the CDR3 is TGTGCCAGCAGACCCCCGTCGGCCAGGGCGAACTATGGCTACACCTTC. Its protein is CASRPPSARANYGYTF. Full variable domain (missing parts from reference TRBV2 and TRBJ1-2): EPEVTQTPSHQVTQMGQEVILRCVPISNHLYFYWYRQILGQKVEFLVSFYNNEISEKSEIFDDQFSVERPDGSNFTLKIRSTKLEDSAMYFCASRPPSARANYGYTFGSGTRLTVV.

The chain links TRBV24-1 to TRBJ2-2, with D tentatively TRBD1 (7 bases). Germline V CDR1 and CDR2: KGHDR, SFDVKD. Trimming shortened V by 10 bases and J by 5 bases, and 25 bases separated the two germline ends. There are 17 residues in the CDR3. The CDR3 sequence: CATSTTLQGGRTGELFF. In DNA, the CDR3 is TGTGCCACGAGTACCACTCTCCAGGGGGGAAGGACCGGGGAGCTGTTTTTT.

This chain links TRBV4-1 with TRBJ2-2, with 10 positions matching TRBD2. Looked up from germline, CDR1 is MGHRA and CDR2 is YSYEKL. After removal of 3 bases from V and 8 bases from J, the junction contained 3 bases not matched to a gene. This CDR3 region has 14 residues. CDR3 bases: TGCGCCAGCAGCCATAGCGGGGGGCGTGGGGAGCTGTTTTTT. It codes for CASSHSGGRGELFF.

The chain couples TRBV5-1 to TRBJ2-3; D gene ambiguous. The CDR3 spans 14 residues. The germline V and J ends were trimmed by 0 bases and 0 bases, with 5 bases remaining between them. CDR1 and CDR2 (germline): SGHRS, YFSETQ. The CDR3 is CASSLGTSTDTQYF. For the CDR3, the DNA is TGCGCCAGCAGCTTGGGTACTAGCACAGATACGCAGTATTTT.

The rearrangement joins TRBV6-5 to TRBJ2-5; 8 nucleotides align to TRBD2. Per germline, CDR1 MNHEY and CDR2 SVGAGI. There are 14 residues in the CDR3. Trimming took 7 bases from V and 5 from J; bases not matched to a gene: 9. CDR3 in DNA: TGTGCCAGCACCCTGGCGGGGGGTCTGGAGACCCAGTACTTC. This translates into CASTLAGGLETQYF.

The chain uses TRBV19 and TRBJ2-5, with D possibly being TRBD1 (6 bases). The CDR3 sequence is 16 residues long. The germline V gene has CDR1 LNHDA and CDR2 SQIVND (reference sequence). Between the trimmed V and J ends, which lost 3 bases and 4 bases, there was a span of 18 bases. CDR3 bases: TGTGCCAGTAGTATTGTGGGGGCCGCTCGTGGAGAGACCCAGTACTTC. Its protein product is CASSIVGAARGETQYF.

The genes are TRBV10-3 and TRBJ2-5; tentatively, D is TRBD1 (5 bases). Germline V CDR1 and CDR2: ENHRY, SYGVKD. This CDR3 contains 13 residues. The V and J ends lost 6 bases and 1 base respectively, with 9 bases between them. CDR3 amino acids: CAIRPDSQETQYF. The CDR3 DNA reads as TGTGCCATCAGGCCAGACAGCCAAGAGACCCAGTACTTC.

This chain connects TRBV9 to TRBJ2-5, with D possibly being TRBD1 (7 bases). Germline lookup yields CDR1 SGDLS and CDR2 YYNGEE. The germline V and J ends were trimmed by 0 bases and 3 bases, with 15 bases remaining between them. The CDR3 loop spans 16 amino acids. The chain's CDR3 is CASSVGHRGGEETQYF. As DNA, the CDR3 is TGTGCCAGCAGCGTAGGACACAGGGGAGGCGAAGAGACCCAGTACTTC.

V gene TRBV12-3 or TRBV12-4 combines with J gene TRBJ1-2, with a tentative D call TRBD1 (5 bases). Trimming stripped 4 bases from V and 5 bases from J, with 11 bases between. The CDR3 loop spans 13 amino acids. The CDR3, as DNA: TGTGCCAGCAGTTCCGACAGTCTATATGGCTACACCTTC. It translates to CASSSDSLYGYTF.

The rearrangement joins TRBV3-1 (or the pseudogene TRBV3-2) to TRBJ2-5; 10 nucleotides match TRBD2. CDR1 and CDR2 (germline): LGHDT, YNNKEL (reference sequence). The CDR3 runs 14 residues. J lost 0 bases, V lost 7 bases, and 2 bases had no gene match. This CDR3 is CASKTSGYQETQYF. Written as DNA, the CDR3 is TGTGCCAGCAAGACTAGCGGGTACCAAGAGACCCAGTACTTC.

This chain links TRBV19 with TRBJ1-1; D unclear. V dropped 0 bases and J dropped 4 bases, with 15 bases sitting between them. Germline V gives CDR1 LNHDA, CDR2 SQIVND (reference sequence). The CDR3 loop spans 16 amino acids. CDR3 sequence reads: CASSIDGGYAGTEAFF. DNA for the CDR3: TGTGCCAGTAGTATAGATGGAGGGTACGCGGGCACTGAAGCTTTCTTT.

This sequence joins TRBV2 and TRBJ2-7; D remains unclear. The CDR3 is 13 residues long. The V end was cut by 1 base, the J end by 3 bases, with 7 bases between. Germline CDR1 is SNHLY and CDR2 is FYNNEI. The CDR3 reads CASSEVAGYEQYF. In DNA form, the CDR3 reads TGTGCCAGCAGTGAAGTGGCAGGCTACGAGCAGTACTTC.

This chain links TRBV12-3 or TRBV12-4 with TRBJ2-7; D is undetermined. The CDR3 spans 12 residues. The V end lost 7 bases, the J end lost 3 bases, and 10 bases lay between the germline ends. DNA for the CDR3: TGTGCCAGCACTAATAGTCTCTACGAGCAGTACTTC. This codes for CASTNSLYEQYF.

The chain employs TRBV28 and TRBJ2-5, with D perhaps matching TRBD1 (6 bases). Germline-derived CDR1 and CDR2 are MDHEN and SYDVKM. CDR3 length equals 16 residues. Trimming cost V 8 bases and J 5 bases, with 24 bases left between them. The CDR3 spells CASGPSGTPDLETQYF. The CDR3, as DNA: TGTGCCAGCGGCCCCTCCGGGACACCCGATTTGGAGACCCAGTACTTC.

This clone was detected many times. V and J are TRBV29-1 and TRBJ1-3, with 7 nucleotides matching TRBD1. CDR1 is SQVTM, CDR2 ANQGSEA, per germline. J lost 2 bases, V lost 7 bases, and 8 bases had no gene match. The CDR3 loop spans 14 amino acids. Written as DNA, the CDR3 is TGCAGCGCTGACCCGACAGGGACTGGAAACACCATATATTTT. Amino acid sequence: CSADPTGTGNTIYF.

This chain joins TRBV2 and TRBJ1-5; D is possibly TRBD1 (5 bases). Germline loops: CDR1 SNHLY, CDR2 FYNNEI. V was pared by 3 bases and J by 0 bases, with 6 bases between. This CDR3 contains 14 residues. The CDR3 sequence is CASSDRDSNQPQHF. DNA of the CDR3: TGTGCCAGCAGTGACAGGGATAGCAATCAGCCCCAGCATTTT.

The chain combines TRBV24-1 with TRBJ1-2; D might be TRBD1 (6 bases). The CDR3 is 14 amino acids. V gave up 3 bases and J gave up 5 bases, with 12 bases separating them. The V gene's germline CDR1 is KGHDR and CDR2 SFDVKD. The CDR3 DNA is TGTGCCACCAGTGATCCAAGAAGGGGGTATGGCTACACCTTC. Translating gives CATSDPRRGYGYTF.

The chain employs TRBV6-1 and TRBJ2-7; D gene ambiguous. Germline-derived CDR1 and CDR2 are MNHNS and SASEGT. The CDR3 runs to 14 residues. Trimming pared 3 bases from V and 1 base from J, leaving 10 bases between. CDR3 residues: CASSDRSRSYEQYF. CDR3 sequence (DNA): TGTGCCAGCAGTGACCGCTCGCGATCCTACGAGCAGTACTTC.

At least ten counts were recorded for this clone. The CDR3 loop reads CASSSTSGGLQYF. The CDR3 DNA follows: TGTGCCAGCAGCTCCACTAGCGGGGGCCTTCAGTATTTT. The chain recombines TRBV4-2 with TRBJ2-3, with 11 bases identical to TRBD2. J gave up 12 bases and V 5 bases, and 7 bases lay outside the gene matches. The CDR3 length is 13 residues. Per germline, CDR1 LGHNA and CDR2 YNFKEQ.